Included here is one TCR beta chain sequence, with context. The record originates from a study of breast tumors, draining lymph nodes, adjacent tissues. TCRdb reprocessed the multiplex PCR reads via MiXCR and lists one record per CDR3 protein. The profile shows fewer than 80,000 distinct CDR3 sequences, roughly two fifths of them singletons. With 6 bases removed from V and 5 bases from J, the gap between germline ends came to 22 bases. The CDR3 totals 16 residues. Looked up from germline, CDR1 is DFQATT and CDR2 is SNEGSKA (reference sequence). Input material: breast tumor tissue. The rearrangement joins TRBV20-1 to TRBJ1-4, with D perhaps TRBD1 (6 bases). The receptor was derived from a female donor with breast cancer. Some clones in this sample may be carry-over from other donors' samples. CDR3 loop: CSAGRGSGDYNEKLFF. CDR3 sequence (DNA): TGCAGTGCGGGAAGGGGGAGCGGGGACTACAATGAAAAACTGTTTTTT.